The 24 T cell receptor beta chains below were found in one sample sequenced in a study of PD-1 blockade in classical Hodgkin lymphoma. Indicated time point: cycle 4 day 1 (C4D1), after around six weeks of nivolumab. Following autologous stem cell transplantation, relapse occurred in every patient, and exposure to brentuximab vedotin varied. Negative magnetic selection isolated CD4+ T cells from thawed PBMCs. Sequencing was performed with immunoSEQ multiplex PCR; in TCRdb, only in-frame clones are kept and a portion is missing. The table has approximately 18,000 clones, 65% to 85% seen once; the top ten hold about 2%. This specimen consisted of CD4+ T cells from blood, obtained before the fourth cycle of nivolumab. These receptors were taken from a human donor with classical Hodgkin lymphoma.

The J gene is TRBJ1-2, the V gene TRBV6-6; D unclear. V dropped 7 bases and J dropped 6 bases, with 6 bases sitting between them. Per germline, CDR1 MNHNY and CDR2 SVGAGI (reference sequence). This CDR3 has 10 amino acids. DNA for the CDR3: TGTGCCAGCATGAAGGATGGCTACACCTTC. It translates to CASMKDGYTF.

The chain carries TRBV5-1 and TRBJ2-5, with TRBD2 matching over 11 bases. V trimming: 0 bases; J trimming: 5 bases; junction bases outside the gene matches: 0. The CDR3 sequence is 14 residues long. Germline CDR1 reads SGHRS; CDR2 reads YFSETQ. The CDR3 loop is CASSLGTSGETQYF. Written as DNA, the CDR3 is TGCGCCAGCAGCTTGGGGACTAGCGGGGAGACCCAGTACTTC.

As regards this clone: One end of the junction is discordant with germline, which a read error may explain. This chain links TRBV7-7 with TRBJ2-2; TRBD2 agrees at 7 bases. The CDR3 runs 17 residues. The germline gives CDR1 SSHAT, CDR2 FNYEAQ (reference sequence). Here the CDR3 reads CASSLVLTSRDPGELFF. Here the CDR3 DNA reads TGTGCTAGCAGCTTAGTTTTGACTAGCCGGGACCCCGGGGAGCTGTTTTTT. The full variable domain, with the rest looked up from reference TRBV7-7 and TRBJ2-2, is GAGVSQSPRYKVTKRGQDVTLRCDPISSHATLYWYQQALGQGPEFLTYFNYEAQPDKSGLPSDRFSAERPEGSISTLTIQRTEQRDSAMYRCASSLVLTSRDPGELFFGEGSRLTVL.

V and J are TRBV10-2 and TRBJ1-1, with no clear D. Trimming removed 3 bases from V and 3 bases from J, with 11 bases in between. The CDR3 totals 14 residues. Germline CDR1 is WSHSY and CDR2 is SAAADI. The CDR3 nucleotides are TGCGCCAGCAGTGAAGGGAGGGTGTACACTGAAGCTTTCTTT. Translating gives CASSEGRVYTEAFF.

The chain is built from TRBV19 and TRBJ2-5, with 9 nucleotides matching TRBD1. The CDR3 loop spans 15 amino acids. Trimming cost V 4 bases and J 3 bases; bases outside gene matches: 6. Germline CDR1 reads LNHDA; CDR2 reads SQIVND (reference sequence). The CDR3 reads CASSNSRDREETQYF. The CDR3 DNA reads TGTGCCAGTAGTAACAGCCGGGACAGGGAAGAGACCCAGTACTTC.

This chain connects TRBV4-2 to TRBJ2-7, with TRBD2 identical over 9 bases. Germline V gives CDR1 LGHNA, CDR2 YNFKEQ. This CDR3 spans 15 amino acids. After removal of 0 bases from V and 9 bases from J, the junction contained 9 bases not matched to a gene. The CDR3 nucleotides are TGTGCCAGCAGCCAAGATCCTAGCGGGAATTTAGGGCAGTACTTC. Translation gives CASSQDPSGNLGQYF.

The genes are TRBV5-4 and TRBJ2-3, with D perhaps TRBD1 (7 bases). V lost 0 bases, J lost 0 bases, and 14 bases lay in between. CDR1 is SGHNT and CDR2 is YYREEE in the germline V gene (reference sequence). The CDR3 contains 17 residues. CDR3 sequence reads: CASSLVAGGSSTDTQYF. In DNA, the CDR3 is TGTGCCAGCAGCTTGGTGGCAGGGGGGTCGAGCACAGATACGCAGTATTTT.

There are a few counts of this clone. V and J are TRBV5-6 and TRBJ2-1; 12 bases line up with TRBD2. Unmatched junction bases numbered 24, after V lost 7 bases and J lost 10 bases. CDR3 length: 19 amino acids. Germline V gene lookup returns CDR1 SGHDT and CDR2 YYEEEE. CDR3 DNA sequence: TGTGCCAGCGAAATACGGACTAGCGGGGCCTTCAAGGTCCTGGGAGAGCAGTTCTTC. Translating it yields CASEIRTSGAFKVLGEQFF.

The rearrangement uses TRBV7-8 and TRBJ2-7; no firm D call. The CDR3 runs 12 residues. Trimming removed 5 bases at V and 3 bases at J, with 8 bases between. Germline V lookup: CDR1 SGHVS, CDR2 FQNEAQ. The CDR3, as DNA: TGTGCCAGCAGCAAGTGGAGCTACGAGCAGTACTTC. This codes for CASSKWSYEQYF.

The genes are TRBV6-5 and TRBJ1-1; 7 nucleotides line up with TRBD1. The CDR3 runs 15 residues. The V gene end was trimmed by 7 bases and the J gene end by 1 base; junction bases not matched to a gene: 9. From germline, CDR1 is MNHEY and CDR2 SVGAGI. The DNA of the CDR3 is TGTGCCAGCACCACAACAGGGGCTGGGAACACTGAAGCTTTCTTT. Protein sequence: CASTTTGAGNTEAFF.

The chain couples TRBV5-1 to TRBJ2-3; TRBD1 or TRBD2 may be the D gene (6 bases each). V was clipped by 0 bases and J by 6 bases, with 11 bases between them. This CDR3 is built from 14 residues. Germline loops: CDR1 SGHRS, CDR2 YFSETQ. CDR3 nucleotide sequence: TGCGCCAGCAGCTTGGAGGGGGGATACGATACGCAGTATTTT. Its protein product is CASSLEGGYDTQYF.

This clone occurred a few times. This chain connects TRBV13 to TRBJ1-2, with 10 bases matching TRBD1. Germline loops: CDR1 PRHDT, CDR2 FYEKMQ (reference sequence). This CDR3 contains 14 residues. Unmatched junction bases numbered 11, after V lost 8 bases and J lost 8 bases. In nucleotides, the CDR3 is TGTGCCAGCCTAAGAAGACAGGGGGCGAGCGGCTACACCTTC. This codes for CASLRRQGASGYTF.

This clone was observed once. The chain couples TRBV19 to TRBJ1-5; no clear D gene. The germline V and J ends were trimmed by 0 bases and 1 base, with 13 bases remaining between them. Looked up from germline, CDR1 is LNHDA and CDR2 is SQIVND (reference sequence). This CDR3 spans 17 amino acids. CDR3 sequence reads: CASSIDYTRASNQPQHF. DNA of the CDR3: TGTGCCAGTAGTATAGATTACACAAGAGCCAGCAATCAGCCCCAGCATTTT. The whole variable domain, filled in from reference TRBV19 and TRBJ1-5, reads DGGITQSPKYLFRKEGQNVTLSCEQNLNHDAMYWYRQDPGQGLRLIYYSQIVNDFQKGDIAEGYSVSREKKESFPLTVTSAQKNPTAFYLCASSIDYTRASNQPQHFGDGTRLSIL.

This clone is medium-sized. The chain carries TRBV4-1 and TRBJ1-5; D may be TRBD1 (5 bases). The germline V and J ends were trimmed by 0 bases and 7 bases, with 13 bases remaining between them. The germline gives CDR1 MGHRA, CDR2 YSYEKL. CDR3 size: 15 residues. This chain's CDR3 is CASSQESAGRQPQHF. The DNA of the CDR3 is TGCGCCAGCAGCCAAGAAAGTGCGGGACGACAGCCCCAGCATTTT.

The rearrangement links TRBV28 to TRBJ1-5; no definite D call. The CDR3 extends over 17 amino acids. Germline assignment: CDR1 MDHEN and CDR2 SYDVKM. The V end was cut by 5 bases, the J end by 0 bases, with 17 bases between. CDR3 sequence (DNA): TGTGCCAGCAGTGGGGATATAGACCATTTTAGCAATCAGCCCCAGCATTTT. Protein sequence: CASSGDIDHFSNQPQHF.

V is TRBV19 and J is TRBJ1-5; 7 nucleotides match TRBD1. The trim removed 6 bases at V and 1 base at J, leaving 0 bases unmatched. Germline CDR1 reads LNHDA; CDR2 reads SQIVND (reference sequence). The CDR3 is 13 amino acids. CDR3 nucleotides: TGTGCCAGTAGGGGACAGAGCAATCAGCCCCAGCATTTT. Its translation: CASRGQSNQPQHF.

This chain links TRBV25-1 with TRBJ1-5; D is unclear. CDR3 length: 12 residues. CDR1 and CDR2 (germline): MGHDK, SYGVNS. The ends were cut back, 4 bases at V and 2 bases at J, with 3 bases in the middle. Written as DNA, the CDR3 is TGTGCCAGCAGTGGCGGCAATCAGCCCCAGCATTTT. Amino acid sequence: CASSGGNQPQHF.

This clone was recorded once. This rearrangement joins TRBV27 to TRBJ2-7, with 9 bases fitting TRBD2. V lost 4 bases and J lost 0; bases outside the gene matches: 10. The germline V gene has CDR1 MNHEY and CDR2 SMNVEV (reference sequence). CDR3 length: 17 amino acids. In DNA form, the CDR3 reads TGTGCCAGCAGTTCGGCTAGCGGGACAGTGGTCTCCTACGAGCAGTACTTC. It translates to CASSSASGTVVSYEQYF.

J is TRBJ2-3 and V is TRBV19; 7 positions agree with TRBD1. Germline assignment: CDR1 LNHDA and CDR2 SQIVND (reference sequence). This CDR3 is built from 16 residues. The V and J ends lost 2 bases and 1 base, in that order; junction bases with no gene match: 6. The CDR3 DNA reads as TGTGCCAGTAGTATACAGGGGGTCTCCGGCACAGATACGCAGTATTTT. This codes for CASSIQGVSGTDTQYF.

This clone has a handful of counts. This chain links TRBV28 with TRBJ2-1; TRBD2 aligns across 7 bases. Germline loops: CDR1 MDHEN, CDR2 SYDVKM. The CDR3 totals 15 residues. The J segment lost 5 bases and the V segment lost 7 bases, leaving 11 bases of the junction unmatched. Here the CDR3 reads CASTPGGSGNNEQFF. The CDR3 DNA sequence: TGTGCCAGCACCCCGGGGGGTAGCGGAAACAATGAGCAGTTCTTC.

This clone was seen only once. The chain uses TRBV4-1 and TRBJ1-5, with no clear D. This CDR3 region has 15 residues. Looked up from germline, CDR1 is MGHRA and CDR2 is YSYEKL. With 0 bases removed from V and 4 bases from J, the gap between germline ends came to 10 bases. CDR3 coding DNA: TGCGCCAGCAGCCAAGACGGTGGTGGTAATCAGCCCCAGCATTTT. It is translated as CASSQDGGGNQPQHF.

This clone has just a few counts. The rearrangement joins TRBV29-1 to TRBJ2-7; D perhaps matches TRBD1 (5 bases). Trimming stripped 5 bases from V and 0 bases from J, with 14 bases between. This CDR3 is 14 amino acids long. The germline V gene has CDR1 SQVTM and CDR2 ANQGSEA. CDR3 nucleotides: TGCAGCGTTAAACAGGATCAAAGCTCCTACGAGCAGTACTTC. Amino acids: CSVKQDQSSYEQYF.

The rearrangement uses TRBV29-1 and TRBJ2-5, with D possibly matching TRBD1 (6 bases). This CDR3 is 13 amino acids long. CDR1 is SQVTM and CDR2 is ANQGSEA in the germline V gene. The DNA of the CDR3 is TGCAACGCGTCCGGGACAAGACAAGAGACCCAGTACTTC. It specifies CNASGTRQETQYF. The variable domain in full, with the rest retrieved from reference TRBV29-1 and TRBJ2-5, is SAVISQKPSRDICQRGTSLTIQCQVDSQVTMMFWYRQQPGQSLTLIATANQGSEATYESGFVIDKFPISRPNLTFSTLTVSNMSPEDSSIYLCNASGTRQETQYFGPGTRLLVL.

The chain couples TRBV5-1 to TRBJ2-3, with 7 bases lining up with TRBD2. The germline V gene has CDR1 SGHRS and CDR2 YFSETQ. The junction had 9 bases not matched to a gene; V was cut back by 1 base and J by 4 bases. There are 16 residues in the CDR3. The CDR3 sequence: CASSLWSSGAADTQYF. The CDR3 coding sequence is TGCGCCAGCAGCTTGTGGTCTAGCGGAGCGGCAGATACGCAGTATTTT.